The clone carrying this TCR beta chain has a count of ten or more. These data originate in a study of blood T cells in healthy people across ages. This CDR3 region has 11 residues. Germline V gene lookup returns CDR1 WNHNN and CDR2 SYGVQD (reference sequence). The V gene lost 10 bases and the J gene lost 0 bases, with 5 bases spanning the gap. Primers used in a second PCR of roughly 7 to 12 cycles were a sample-barcoded 5' primer and a J-beta primer mix. Each CDR3 protein is one row after TCRdb ran MiXCR on the 5' RACE reads. The top ten hold 3% of the sample, which has approximately 800,000 distinct CDR3 sequences, roughly 26% seen once. These data were likewise used in another study, on T cells of mothers and their children.

This TCR derives from a boy aged 10-17 years in good health. This chain joins TRBV10-1 and TRBJ2-3; D is uncertain. The sequencing input was blood. The CDR3 sequence: CATSSTDTQYF. CDR3 nucleotides: TGCGCCACCTCTAGCACAGATACGCAGTATTTT.